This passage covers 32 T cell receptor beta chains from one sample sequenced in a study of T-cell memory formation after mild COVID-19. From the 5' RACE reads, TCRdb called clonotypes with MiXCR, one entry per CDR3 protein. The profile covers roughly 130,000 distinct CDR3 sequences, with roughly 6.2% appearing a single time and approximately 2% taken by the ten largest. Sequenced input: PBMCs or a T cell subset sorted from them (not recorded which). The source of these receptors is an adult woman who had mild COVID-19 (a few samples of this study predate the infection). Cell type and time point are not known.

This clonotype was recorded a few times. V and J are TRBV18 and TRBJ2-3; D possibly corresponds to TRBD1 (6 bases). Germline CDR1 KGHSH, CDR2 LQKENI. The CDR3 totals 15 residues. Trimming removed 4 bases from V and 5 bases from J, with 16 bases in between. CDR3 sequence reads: CASSLGTIGGDTQYF. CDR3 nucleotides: TGTGCCAGCTCACTCGGGACCATAGGGGGAGATACGCAGTATTTT. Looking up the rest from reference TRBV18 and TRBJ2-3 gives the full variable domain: NAGVMQNPRHLVRRRGQEARLRCSPMKGHSHVYWYRQLPEEGLKFMVYLQKENIIDESGMPKERFSAEFPKEGPSILRIQQVVRGDSAAYFCASSLGTIGGDTQYFGPGTRLTVL.

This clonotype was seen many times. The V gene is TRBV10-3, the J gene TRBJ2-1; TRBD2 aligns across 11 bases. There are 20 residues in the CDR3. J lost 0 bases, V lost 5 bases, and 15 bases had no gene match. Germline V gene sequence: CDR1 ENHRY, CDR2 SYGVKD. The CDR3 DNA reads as TGTGCCATCAGTTCAACCGGGACTAGCGGACTCCCCCGCTCCTACAATGAGCAGTTCTTC. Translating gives CAISSTGTSGLPRSYNEQFF.

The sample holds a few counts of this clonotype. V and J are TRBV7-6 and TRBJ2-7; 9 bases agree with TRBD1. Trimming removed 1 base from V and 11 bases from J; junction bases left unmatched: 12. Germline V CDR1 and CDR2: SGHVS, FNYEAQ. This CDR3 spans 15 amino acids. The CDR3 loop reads CASSLGPTGTGGEYF. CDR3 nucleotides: TGTGCCAGCAGCTTAGGCCCCACCGGAACAGGGGGCGAGTACTTC.

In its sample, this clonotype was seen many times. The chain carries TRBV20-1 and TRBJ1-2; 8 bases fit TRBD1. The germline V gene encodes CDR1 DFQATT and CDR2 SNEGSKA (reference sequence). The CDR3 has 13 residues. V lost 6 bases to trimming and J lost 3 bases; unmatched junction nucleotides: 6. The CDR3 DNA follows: TGCAGTGCGCGTATACAGGGGGACTATGGCTACACCTTC. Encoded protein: CSARIQGDYGYTF.

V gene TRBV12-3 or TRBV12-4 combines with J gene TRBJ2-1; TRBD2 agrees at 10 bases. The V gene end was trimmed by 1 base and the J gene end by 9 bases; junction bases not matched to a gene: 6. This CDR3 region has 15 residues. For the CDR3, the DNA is TGTGCCAGCAGTTTAGGGAGCGGGAGGGCCATTGAGCAGTTCTTC. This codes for CASSLGSGRAIEQFF.

CDR3 sequence: CSARQGNEQYF. CDR3 sequence (DNA): TGCAGTGCTAGACAGGGAAACGAGCAGTACTTC. The chain employs TRBV20-1 and TRBJ2-7; tentative D call: TRBD1 (5 bases). CDR1 and CDR2 (germline): DFQATT, SNEGSKA (reference sequence). V lost 2 bases and J lost 5, with 7 bases in between. The CDR3 covers 11 residues.

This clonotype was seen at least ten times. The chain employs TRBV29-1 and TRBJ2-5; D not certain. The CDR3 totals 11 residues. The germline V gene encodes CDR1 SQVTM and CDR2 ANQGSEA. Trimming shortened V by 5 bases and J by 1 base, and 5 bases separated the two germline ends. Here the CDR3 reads CSVLIQETQYF. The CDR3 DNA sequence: TGCAGCGTTCTTATCCAAGAGACCCAGTACTTC. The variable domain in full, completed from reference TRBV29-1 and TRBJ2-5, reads SAVISQKPSRDICQRGTSLTIQCQVDSQVTMMFWYRQQPGQSLTLIATANQGSEATYESGFVIDKFPISRPNLTFSTLTVSNMSPEDSSIYLCSVLIQETQYFGPGTRLLVL.

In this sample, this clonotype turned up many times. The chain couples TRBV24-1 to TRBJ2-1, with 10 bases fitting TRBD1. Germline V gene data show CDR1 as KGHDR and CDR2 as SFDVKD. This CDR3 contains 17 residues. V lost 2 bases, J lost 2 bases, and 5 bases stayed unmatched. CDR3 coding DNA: TGTGCCACCAGTGATTCCGGGACAGGGGTTACCTACAATGAGCAGTTCTTC. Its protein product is CATSDSGTGVTYNEQFF.

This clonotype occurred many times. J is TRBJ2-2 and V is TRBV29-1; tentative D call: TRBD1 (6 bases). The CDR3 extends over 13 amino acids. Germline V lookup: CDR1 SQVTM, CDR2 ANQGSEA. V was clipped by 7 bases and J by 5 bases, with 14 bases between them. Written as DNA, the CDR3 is TGCAGCGGAGGACAGTCTTCTACCGGGGAGCTGTTTTTT. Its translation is CSGGQSSTGELFF.

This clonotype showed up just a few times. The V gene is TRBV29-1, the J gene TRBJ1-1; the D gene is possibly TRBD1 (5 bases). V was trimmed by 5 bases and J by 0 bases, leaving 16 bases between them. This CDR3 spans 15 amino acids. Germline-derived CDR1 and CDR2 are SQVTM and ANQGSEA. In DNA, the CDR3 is TGCAGCGTTACAGGACTCCGGGGGTTGAACACTGAAGCTTTCTTT. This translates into CSVTGLRGLNTEAFF.

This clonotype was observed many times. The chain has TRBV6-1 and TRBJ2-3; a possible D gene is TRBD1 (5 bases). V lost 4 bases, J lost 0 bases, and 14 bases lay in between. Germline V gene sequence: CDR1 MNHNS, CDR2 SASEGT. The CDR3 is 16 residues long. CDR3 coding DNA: TGTGCCAGCAGTGTTCAGGGTAGGGTTAGCACAGATACGCAGTATTTT. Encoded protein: CASSVQGRVSTDTQYF.

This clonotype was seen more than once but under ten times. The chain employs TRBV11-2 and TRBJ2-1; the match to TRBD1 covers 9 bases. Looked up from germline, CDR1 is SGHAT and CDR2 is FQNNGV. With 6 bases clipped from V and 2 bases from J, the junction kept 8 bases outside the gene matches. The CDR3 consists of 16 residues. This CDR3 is CASRGYRGQTYNEQFF. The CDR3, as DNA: TGTGCCAGCAGGGGGTACAGGGGGCAGACCTACAATGAGCAGTTCTTC. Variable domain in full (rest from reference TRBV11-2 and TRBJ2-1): EAGVAQSPRYKIIEKRQSVAFWCNPISGHATLYWYQQILGQGPKLLIQFQNNGVVDDSQLPKDRFSAERLKGVDSTLKIQPAKLEDSAVYLCASRGYRGQTYNEQFFGPGTRLTVL.

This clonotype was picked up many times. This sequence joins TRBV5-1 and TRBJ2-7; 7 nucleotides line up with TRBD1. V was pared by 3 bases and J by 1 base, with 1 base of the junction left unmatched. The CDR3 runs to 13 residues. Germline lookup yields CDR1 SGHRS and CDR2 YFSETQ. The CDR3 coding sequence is TGCGCCAGCAGCTGGGACAGTTCCTACGAGCAGTACTTC. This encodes CASSWDSSYEQYF.

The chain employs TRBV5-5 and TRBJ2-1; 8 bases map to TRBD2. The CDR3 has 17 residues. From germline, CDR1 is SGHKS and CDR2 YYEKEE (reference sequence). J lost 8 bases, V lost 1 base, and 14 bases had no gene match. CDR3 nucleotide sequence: TGTGCCAGCAGCTTGTATATCTCGGGGACTAGTTTGTATGAGCAGTTCTTC. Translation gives CASSLYISGTSLYEQFF.

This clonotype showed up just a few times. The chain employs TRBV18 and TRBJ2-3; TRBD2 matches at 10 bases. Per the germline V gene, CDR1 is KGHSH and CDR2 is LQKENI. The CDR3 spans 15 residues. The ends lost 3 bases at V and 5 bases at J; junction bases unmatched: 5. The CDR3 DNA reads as TGTGCCAGCTCACCGAAAGGACTAGCGGAAGATACGCAGTATTTT. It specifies CASSPKGLAEDTQYF.

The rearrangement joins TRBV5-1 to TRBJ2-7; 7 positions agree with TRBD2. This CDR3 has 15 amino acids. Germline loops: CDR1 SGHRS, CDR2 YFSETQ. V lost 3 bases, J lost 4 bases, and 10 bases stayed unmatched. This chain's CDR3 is CASSSGRAGMYEQYF. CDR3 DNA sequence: TGCGCCAGCAGCTCCGGACGAGCGGGAATGTACGAGCAGTACTTC.

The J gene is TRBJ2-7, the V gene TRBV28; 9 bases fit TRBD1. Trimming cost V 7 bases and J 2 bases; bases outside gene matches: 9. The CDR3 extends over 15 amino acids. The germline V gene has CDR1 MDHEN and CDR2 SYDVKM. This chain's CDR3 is CASTRTGVKTYEQYF. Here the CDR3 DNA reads TGTGCCAGCACCAGGACAGGGGTCAAGACCTACGAGCAGTACTTC. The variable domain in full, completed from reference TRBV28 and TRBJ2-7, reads DVKVTQSSRYLVKRTGEKVFLECVQDMDHENMFWYRQDPGLGLRLIYFSYDVKMKEKGDIPEGYSVSREKKERFSLILESASTNQTSMYLCASTRTGVKTYEQYFGPGTRLTVT.

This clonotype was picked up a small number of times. CDR3 sequence (DNA): TGCGCCAGCAGCGCACTTAGCGGAGGGGAGGCTTTCTTT. Translated: CASSALSGGEAFF. The chain is built from TRBV5-1 and TRBJ1-1, with D possibly TRBD1 on 5 matching bases. This CDR3 comprises 13 residues. V was cut by 4 bases and J by 11 bases, with 18 bases left in between. Germline V lookup: CDR1 SGHRS, CDR2 YFSETQ. Variable domain in full (rest from reference TRBV5-1 and TRBJ1-1): KAGVTQTPRYLIKTRGQQVTLSCSPISGHRSVSWYQQTPGQGLQFLFEYFSETQRNKGNFPGRFSGRQFSNSRSEMNVSTLELGDSALYLCASSALSGGEAFFGQGTRLTVV.

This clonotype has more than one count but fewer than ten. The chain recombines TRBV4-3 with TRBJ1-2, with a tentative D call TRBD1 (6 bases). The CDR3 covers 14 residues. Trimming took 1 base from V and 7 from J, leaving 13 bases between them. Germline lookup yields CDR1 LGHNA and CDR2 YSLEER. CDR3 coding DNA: TGCGCCAGCAGCCAAGGCTCCTTGACAGGTGGCTACACCTTC. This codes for CASSQGSLTGGYTF.

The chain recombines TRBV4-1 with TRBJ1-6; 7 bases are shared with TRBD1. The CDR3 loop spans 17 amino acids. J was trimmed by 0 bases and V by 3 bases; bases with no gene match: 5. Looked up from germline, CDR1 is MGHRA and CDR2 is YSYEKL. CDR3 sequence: CASSHTGTVSYNSPLHF. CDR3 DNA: TGCGCCAGCAGCCATACCGGGACAGTCTCCTATAATTCACCCCTCCACTTT.

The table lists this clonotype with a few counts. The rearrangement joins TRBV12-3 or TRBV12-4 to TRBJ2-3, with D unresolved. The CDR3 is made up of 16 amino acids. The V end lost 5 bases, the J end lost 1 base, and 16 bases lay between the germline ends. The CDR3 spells CASSPSLVMRTDTQYF. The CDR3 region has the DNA TGTGCCAGCAGTCCCAGCCTGGTTATGCGCACAGATACGCAGTATTTT.

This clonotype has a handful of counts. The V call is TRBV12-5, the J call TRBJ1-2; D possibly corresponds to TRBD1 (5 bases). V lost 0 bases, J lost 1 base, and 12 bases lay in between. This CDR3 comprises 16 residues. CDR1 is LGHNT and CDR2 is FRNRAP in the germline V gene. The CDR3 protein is CASGLVLGRVNYGYTF. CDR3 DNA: TGTGCTAGTGGTTTGGTTTTAGGCAGGGTTAACTATGGCTACACCTTC.

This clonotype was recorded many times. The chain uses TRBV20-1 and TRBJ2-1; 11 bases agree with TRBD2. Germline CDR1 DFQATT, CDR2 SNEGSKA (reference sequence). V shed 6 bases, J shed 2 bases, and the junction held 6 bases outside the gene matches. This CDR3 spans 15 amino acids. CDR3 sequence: CSAVIAGGTYNEQFF. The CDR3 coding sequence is TGCAGTGCCGTAATAGCGGGAGGGACCTACAATGAGCAGTTCTTC.

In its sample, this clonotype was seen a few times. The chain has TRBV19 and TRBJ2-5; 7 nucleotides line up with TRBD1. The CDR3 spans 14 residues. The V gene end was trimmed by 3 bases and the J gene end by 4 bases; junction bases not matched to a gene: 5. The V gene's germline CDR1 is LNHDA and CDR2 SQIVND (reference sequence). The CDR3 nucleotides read TGTGCCAGTAGTATGGCAGGGGGTAGAGAGACCCAGTACTTC. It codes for CASSMAGGRETQYF.

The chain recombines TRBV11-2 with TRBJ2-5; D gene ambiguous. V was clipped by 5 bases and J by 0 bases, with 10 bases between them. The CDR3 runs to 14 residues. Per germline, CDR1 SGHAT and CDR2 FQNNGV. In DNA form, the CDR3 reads TGTGCCAGCAGCCCCAGACTGAACCAAGAGACCCAGTACTTC. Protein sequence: CASSPRLNQETQYF.

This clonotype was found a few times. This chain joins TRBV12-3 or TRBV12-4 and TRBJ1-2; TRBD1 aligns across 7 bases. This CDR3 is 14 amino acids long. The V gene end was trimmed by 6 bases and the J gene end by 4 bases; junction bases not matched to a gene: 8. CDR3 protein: CASSHRGVSYGYTF. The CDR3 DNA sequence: TGTGCCAGCAGCCACAGGGGAGTCAGCTATGGCTACACCTTC.

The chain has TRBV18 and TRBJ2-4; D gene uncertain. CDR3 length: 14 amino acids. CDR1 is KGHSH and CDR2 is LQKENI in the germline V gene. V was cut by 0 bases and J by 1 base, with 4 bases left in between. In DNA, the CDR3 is TGTGCCAGCTCACCACCGACGGCCAAAAACATTCAGTACTTC. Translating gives CASSPPTAKNIQYF.

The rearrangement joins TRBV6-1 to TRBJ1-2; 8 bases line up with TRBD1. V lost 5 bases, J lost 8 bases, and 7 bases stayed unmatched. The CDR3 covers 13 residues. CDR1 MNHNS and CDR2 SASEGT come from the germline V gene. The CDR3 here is CASSRTGSEGYTF. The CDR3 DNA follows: TGTGCCAGCAGTCGGACAGGGAGCGAGGGCTACACCTTC.

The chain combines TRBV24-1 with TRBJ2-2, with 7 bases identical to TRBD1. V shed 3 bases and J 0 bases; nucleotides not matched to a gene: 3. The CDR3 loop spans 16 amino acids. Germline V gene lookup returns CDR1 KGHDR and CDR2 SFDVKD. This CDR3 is CATSDTGTANTGELFF. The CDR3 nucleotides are TGTGCCACCAGTGATACCGGGACAGCGAACACCGGGGAGCTGTTTTTT.

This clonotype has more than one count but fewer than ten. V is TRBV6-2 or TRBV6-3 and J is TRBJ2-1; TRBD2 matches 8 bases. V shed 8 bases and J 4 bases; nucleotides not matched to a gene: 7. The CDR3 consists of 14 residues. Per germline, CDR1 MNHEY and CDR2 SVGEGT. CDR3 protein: CASDVGGAYNEQFF. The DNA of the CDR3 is TGTGCCAGCGATGTCGGGGGGGCATACAATGAGCAGTTCTTC.

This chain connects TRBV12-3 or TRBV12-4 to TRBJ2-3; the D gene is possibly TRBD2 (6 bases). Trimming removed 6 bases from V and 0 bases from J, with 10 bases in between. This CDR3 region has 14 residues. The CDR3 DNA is TGTGCCAGCAGGCGGGGTGCCAGCACAGATACGCAGTATTTT. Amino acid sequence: CASRRGASTDTQYF.

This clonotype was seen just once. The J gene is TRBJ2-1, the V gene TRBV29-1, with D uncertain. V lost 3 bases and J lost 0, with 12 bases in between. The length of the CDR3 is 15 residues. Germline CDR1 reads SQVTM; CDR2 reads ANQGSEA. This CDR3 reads CSVDPPGSSYNEQFF. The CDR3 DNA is TGCAGCGTTGATCCTCCGGGCAGCTCCTACAATGAGCAGTTCTTC.